This is a list of T cell receptor beta chains from one sample in a study of blood T cell repertoires in COVID-19. TCRdb's copy holds only in-frame clones and misses some; the assay was immunoSEQ multiplex PCR. This table holds approximately 97,000 clones, 75% to 90% found once. Sequencing was carried out using peripheral blood. All receptors come from an elderly woman with acute or convalescent COVID-19. Both conserved end residues are part of each CDR3. Each record gives: CDR3 length, D gene, J gene, V gene, clone size, CDR3 protein, CDR3 DNA. A D gene is named only where the DNA matches it firmly. Clone size appears in some rows only: once, few, many, or a class for an expanded clone.

cdr3_length: 14
d_call: .
j_call: TRBJ1-4
v_call: TRBV5-8
clone_size: .
cdr3_aa: CASSPVRKAQKLFF
cdr3_nt: TGTGCCAGCAGCCCGGTGCGGAAAGCCCAAAAACTGTTTTTT

cdr3_length: 13
d_call: .
j_call: TRBJ2-5
v_call: TRBV2
clone_size: .
cdr3_aa: CASIGGIPETQYF
cdr3_nt: TGTGCCAGCATTGGGGGCATCCCCGAGACCCAGTACTTC

cdr3_length: 16
d_call: TRBD2
j_call: TRBJ2-2
v_call: TRBV7-3
clone_size: once
cdr3_aa: CASSSRDPSGGGELFF
cdr3_nt: TGTGCCAGCAGCTCCCGGGACCCGAGCGGGGGCGGGGAGCTGTTTTTT

cdr3_length: 14
d_call: .
j_call: TRBJ1-4
v_call: TRBV2
clone_size: .
cdr3_aa: CASSPGTITEKLFF
cdr3_nt: TGTGCCAGCAGTCCCGGGACTATCACTGAAAAACTGTTTTTT

cdr3_length: 15
d_call: TRBD2
j_call: TRBJ2-7
v_call: TRBV6-6
clone_size: .
cdr3_aa: CASSQESQGGYEQYF
cdr3_nt: TGTGCCAGCAGCCAAGAGAGTCAGGGAGGGTACGAGCAGTACTTC

cdr3_length: 16
d_call: .
j_call: TRBJ1-4
v_call: TRBV4-1
clone_size: once
cdr3_aa: CASSQATGTTNEKLFF
cdr3_nt: TGCGCCAGCAGCCAAGCGACCGGGACAACTAATGAAAAACTGTTTTTT

cdr3_length: 16
d_call: TRBD1
j_call: TRBJ2-2
v_call: TRBV10-3
clone_size: .
cdr3_aa: CATNRGYPTNTGELFF
cdr3_nt: TGTGCCACCAACAGGGGTTACCCCACGAACACCGGGGAGCTGTTTTTT

cdr3_length: 16
d_call: TRBD2
j_call: TRBJ2-2
v_call: TRBV7-2
clone_size: .
cdr3_aa: CASKPKAGGHTGELFF
cdr3_nt: TGTGCCAGCAAACCAAAAGCGGGGGGGCACACCGGGGAGCTGTTTTTT

cdr3_length: 11
d_call: .
j_call: TRBJ2-2
v_call: TRBV18
clone_size: .
cdr3_aa: CASSPRGELFF
cdr3_nt: TGTGCCAGCTCACCTCGGGGGGAGCTGTTTTTT

cdr3_length: 15
d_call: .
j_call: TRBJ2-3
v_call: TRBV5-1
clone_size: .
cdr3_aa: CASSATGLSTDTQYF
cdr3_nt: TGCGCCAGCAGCGCCACAGGGCTCAGCACAGATACGCAGTATTTT

cdr3_length: 15
d_call: TRBD1
j_call: TRBJ2-4
v_call: TRBV19
clone_size: once
cdr3_aa: CASSILTGGVDIQYF
cdr3_nt: TGTGCCAGTAGTATTTTGACAGGGGGCGTGGACATTCAGTACTTT

cdr3_length: 15
d_call: .
j_call: TRBJ2-2
v_call: TRBV11-3
clone_size: few
cdr3_aa: CASSLGSRGTGELFF
cdr3_nt: TGTGCCAGCAGCCTGGGGAGCCGGGGCACCGGGGAGCTGTTTTTT

cdr3_length: 15
d_call: .
j_call: TRBJ1-1
v_call: TRBV5-1
clone_size: .
cdr3_aa: CASSLSRTGNTEAFF
cdr3_nt: TGCGCCAGCAGCTTGAGTCGGACGGGAAACACTGAAGCTTTCTTT

cdr3_length: 14
d_call: .
j_call: TRBJ2-3
v_call: TRBV18
clone_size: .
cdr3_aa: CASGGLAGTDTQYF
cdr3_nt: TGTGCCAGCGGTGGGCTTGCCGGCACAGATACGCAGTATTTT

cdr3_length: 14
d_call: .
j_call: TRBJ1-1
v_call: TRBV11-1
clone_size: .
cdr3_aa: CASSPWGGSTEAFF
cdr3_nt: TGTGCCAGCAGCCCATGGGGGGGAAGCACTGAAGCTTTCTTT

cdr3_length: 14
d_call: TRBD2
j_call: TRBJ2-5
v_call: TRBV6-6
clone_size: few
cdr3_aa: CASSNWGLAETQYF
cdr3_nt: TGTGCCAGCAGTAACTGGGGACTAGCCGAGACCCAGTACTTC

cdr3_length: 16
d_call: TRBD1
j_call: TRBJ2-3
v_call: TRBV7-2
clone_size: .
cdr3_aa: CASSSTGVQSSDTQYF
cdr3_nt: TGTGCCAGCAGCTCGACAGGGGTTCAAAGTTCCGATACGCAGTATTTT

cdr3_length: 15
d_call: .
j_call: TRBJ2-2
v_call: TRBV12-5
clone_size: .
cdr3_aa: CASGLGGRGPGELFF
cdr3_nt: TGTGCTAGTGGTTTGGGGGGCAGGGGCCCCGGGGAGCTGTTTTTT

cdr3_length: 16
d_call: TRBD2
j_call: TRBJ2-7
v_call: TRBV10-3
clone_size: once
cdr3_aa: CAISGPETSGAYEQYF
cdr3_nt: TGTGCCATCAGTGGACCCGAGACTAGCGGGGCCTACGAGCAGTACTTC

cdr3_length: 14
d_call: .
j_call: TRBJ2-1
v_call: TRBV7-9
clone_size: .
cdr3_aa: CASSLMAAMNEQFF
cdr3_nt: TGTGCCAGCAGCTTAATGGCGGCCATGAATGAGCAGTTCTTC

cdr3_length: 13
d_call: .
j_call: TRBJ1-2
v_call: TRBV27
clone_size: .
cdr3_aa: CASSLWGGQGYTF
cdr3_nt: TGTGCCAGCAGTTTATGGGGGGGGCAGGGCTACACCTTC

cdr3_length: 14
d_call: .
j_call: TRBJ2-1
v_call: TRBV2
clone_size: .
cdr3_aa: CASRLEGGYNEQFF
cdr3_nt: TGTGCCAGCAGGCTGGAGGGGGGGTACAATGAGCAGTTCTTC

cdr3_length: 15
d_call: .
j_call: TRBJ2-6
v_call: TRBV28
clone_size: .
cdr3_aa: CASSPQSSGANVLTF
cdr3_nt: TGTGCCAGCAGTCCACAGTCCTCTGGGGCCAACGTCCTGACTTTC

cdr3_length: 14
d_call: .
j_call: TRBJ2-3
v_call: TRBV6-1
clone_size: .
cdr3_aa: CASSEALTGNTQYF
cdr3_nt: TGTGCCAGCAGTGAAGCGCTTACGGGGAATACGCAGTATTTT

cdr3_length: 13
d_call: TRBD1
j_call: TRBJ2-7
v_call: TRBV5-4
clone_size: .
cdr3_aa: CASSRDRSYEQYF
cdr3_nt: TGTGCCAGCAGCAGGGACAGGTCCTACGAGCAGTACTTC

cdr3_length: 13
d_call: TRBD2
j_call: TRBJ2-7
v_call: TRBV11-2
clone_size: few
cdr3_aa: CASSGAGEYEQYF
cdr3_nt: TGTGCCAGCAGCGGCGCGGGGGAATACGAGCAGTACTTC

cdr3_length: 15
d_call: TRBD2
j_call: TRBJ2-1
v_call: TRBV19
clone_size: .
cdr3_aa: CASSVPGGGPNEQFF
cdr3_nt: TGTGCCAGTAGCGTACCTGGCGGGGGACCAAATGAGCAGTTCTTC

cdr3_length: 15
d_call: TRBD2
j_call: TRBJ2-1
v_call: TRBV3-1/TRBV3-2
clone_size: .
cdr3_aa: CASSQASGGAHEQFF
cdr3_nt: TGTGCCAGCAGCCAAGCTAGCGGGGGGGCCCATGAGCAGTTCTTC

cdr3_length: 14
d_call: .
j_call: TRBJ1-2
v_call: TRBV2
clone_size: .
cdr3_aa: CASSEAEVVGGYTF
cdr3_nt: TGTGCCAGCAGTGAAGCGGAGGTGGTCGGCGGCTACACCTTC

cdr3_length: 15
d_call: .
j_call: TRBJ1-1
v_call: TRBV3-1/TRBV3-2
clone_size: .
cdr3_aa: CASSQGTGSNTEAFF
cdr3_nt: TGTGCCAGCAGCCAGGGAACAGGGTCGAACACTGAAGCTTTCTTT

cdr3_length: 15
d_call: TRBD1
j_call: TRBJ1-5
v_call: TRBV24-1
clone_size: .
cdr3_aa: CATSGTGGGNQPQHF
cdr3_nt: TGTGCCACCAGTGGGACAGGGGGTGGCAATCAGCCCCAGCATTTT

cdr3_length: 16
d_call: .
j_call: TRBJ1-6
v_call: TRBV19
clone_size: .
cdr3_aa: CASSISPGVANSPLHF
cdr3_nt: TGTGCCAGTAGTATTTCTCCGGGGGTAGCAAATTCACCCCTCCACTTT

cdr3_length: 20
d_call: .
j_call: TRBJ1-4
v_call: TRBV2
clone_size: .
cdr3_aa: CASSARSPALNRAANEKLFF
cdr3_nt: TGTGCCAGCAGTGCCCGAAGCCCGGCACTGAACAGGGCAGCAAATGAAAAACTGTTTTTT

cdr3_length: 15
d_call: .
j_call: TRBJ2-3
v_call: TRBV9
clone_size: .
cdr3_aa: CASSGSRLGTDTQYF
cdr3_nt: TGTGCCAGCAGCGGGTCCCGACTGGGCACAGATACGCAGTATTTT

cdr3_length: 15
d_call: TRBD2
j_call: TRBJ2-2
v_call: TRBV19
clone_size: .
cdr3_aa: CASRGASGLTGELFF
cdr3_nt: TGTGCCAGTAGAGGGGCTAGCGGGCTCACCGGGGAGCTGTTTTTT